This T cell receptor (beta chain) was identified during a study of cytomegalovirus exposure and HLA in healthy donors. Study information: The roughly 700 first-cohort repertoires shared a platform with the roughly 130 validation repertoires, as reported in a later analysis. Notes on the study in general: The tendency of first-cohort TCR clusters to co-occur in the 120 or so validation repertoires emerged from a later analysis. Most TCRs appeared rarely, but some public TCRs recurred in many donors.

Sequenced by immunoSEQ multiplex PCR; TCRdb stores in-frame clones only, minus some. The table lists about 110,000 clones, about 85% of them singletons, with roughly 3% in the top ten. V gave up 4 bases and J gave up 5 bases; unmatched junction bases: 4. This CDR3 spans 14 amino acids. Per the germline V gene, CDR1 is WNHNN and CDR2 is SYGVQD (reference sequence). The donors belonged to the approximately 120-subject validation cohort, separate from the approximately 700-subject first cohort. As to this clone: Its antigen is unidentified.

Sequences were obtained from PBMCs. This chain connects TRBV10-1 to TRBJ2-1, with 8 bases aligning to TRBD2. The source is a woman in her late teens or twenties in good health and CMV-seronegative. The CDR3, as DNA: TGCGCCAGCAGTGTTAGCGGGGATGACAATGAGCAGTTCTTC. Amino acid sequence: CASSVSGDDNEQFF.